This TCR beta chain was obtained from a study of cytomegalovirus exposure and HLA in healthy donors (dated by TCRdb to 2017 to 2019). At the level of the whole study: According to an earlier analysis of around 600 of the donors, 150 million to 200 million T cells yielded 90 million to 140 million unique TCR beta sequences and about 300 Gb of sequence data. About 280 gigabases of sequencing data and around 80 million unique TCR sequences made up an early release that covered around 640 HLA-typed donors. Of the 350 to 450 genotyped donors, around 81% fell in the genetic ancestry cluster associated with self-reported Caucasian donors. The study aimed to test whether cataloging public T cell receptors could reveal signatures of past pathogen exposure. The study used immunosequencing to profile the T cell repertoires of 600 to 850 subjects and linked those repertoires to cytomegalovirus serostatus. Besides the first cohort of around 700 subjects, a separate validation cohort made up of 120 or so different subjects was used. High-throughput TCR immunosequencing, statistical association of individual TCRs with disease status, and machine learning were combined to predict cytomegalovirus infection status. A later analysis re-examined previously published TCR beta repertoires from around 670 donors and added high-resolution HLA genotyping to investigate patterns of TCR occurrence. Rather than drawing on any new phenotypic data, the later analysis identified candidate immune exposures from TCR beta sequences and the way those sequences occurred across donors. To decide whether each TCR beta V gene segment behaved as functional or pseudogenic, an earlier analysis of some 570 of the donors relied on high-throughput TCR beta sequencing. Alongside the repertoire data, information on donor age, sex, ethnicity and CMV serostatus was compiled. A later genetic analysis took genome-wide SNP genotypes for about three fifths of the 666 donors and used that subset as a discovery cohort. Every discovery cohort repertoire had been produced on one sequencing platform. HLA typing covered class I and class II loci at four-digit resolution. Typing coverage varied by locus: roughly 629-630 donors for A, B, C, DRB1 and DQB1; roughly 520 for DQA1; around 570 for DPA1; some 470 for DPB1. Because of strong linkage in the cohort, five DR-DQ haplotypes were treated as single units for association and clustering. On average, approximately 250,000 unique TCR beta nucleotide sequences were sequenced per donor among some 430 genotyped donors of the cohort, with about 17% of those sequences being non-productive.

Trimming takes 4 bases off V and 5 bases off J; junction bases not matched to a gene: 13. Reading from cysteine to phenylalanine, the CDR3 counts 16 amino acids. This entry keeps only the CDR3 DNA: 48 bases, framed from base 1. As encoded in the germline V gene (reference sequence), CDR1 is LNHDA while CDR2 is SQIVND. Results and caveats for the whole study, not just this receptor: A later analysis found that most CMV-associated TCR beta chains appeared HLA-restricted, with HLA associations seemingly driven largely by CMV exposure. Because HLA typing was unavailable for some donors at each locus, only the typed subset was used in association tests. In vitro tests confirmed that a few of the cytomegalovirus-associated TCR beta chains recognize cytomegalovirus antigens. In an earlier analysis of some 550 of the donors, most TCR beta V segments were observed in productive rearrangements about 87% or about 30% of the time, broadly matching IMGT annotations. A further reported finding was that TCR beta sequences accurately predicted the HLA-A and HLA-B alleles for most subjects in the first cohort. Only TCR beta chains were sequenced in this cohort, and the absence of alpha or paired-chain data limited detectable features. Because the 87-base-pair reads could not distinguish some IMGT-functional V segments, including TRBV6-2 and TRBV6-3, those segments were excluded. About 17 rarely observed V segments, including chromosome 9 orphons, were excluded from the earlier analysis of several hundred of the donors because counts were too low. An association between a missense DCLRE1C variant and V-gene and J-gene trimming of TCR beta chains was found in a later genetic analysis and replicated in an independent cohort. Most TCR sequences were observed very rarely across donors, whereas some public TCRs were present in many individuals. A group of highly shared sequence variants was considered likely to be a technical artifact of the sequencing pipeline. CMV serostatus was the only immune exposure information available for the cohort. Correlated functional status among segregating V segments might reflect linkage disequilibrium, but an unknown experimental factor could not be ruled out. It was suggested by the authors that the approach could potentially be generalized to other disease states and immunological phenotypes. Sequencing depth was assumed to be roughly uniform across donors in the presence/absence analyses, though that assumption may not hold. According to a later analysis, TCR association rates differed among HLA loci, with DRB1 alleles showing the most associated TCRs and HLA-C alleles showing the fewest. A later analysis reported that several top co-occurrence clusters appeared linked to parvovirus B19, influenza, CMV and Epstein-Barr virus. The classifier was reported to diagnose cytomegalovirus status with high specificity and sensitivity in both the original cohort and the validation cohort. In a later genetic analysis, fewer N-insertions in productive TCRs were reported among donors in an Asian-associated ancestry cluster than the roughly 640-donor mean. Specific HLA alleles were associated with 16,951 TCR beta sequences at a false discovery rate of 0.05 in a later analysis. In a later analysis, HLA-associated TCR beta chains were found to be more clonally expanded and to have lower generation probabilities than equally common non-associated chains. Strong co-occurrence of HLA alleles, especially DR and DQ, made assigning TCR associations to individual alleles difficult. The study gave a list of about 150 TCR beta chains associated with cytomegalovirus.

The cohort comprised 550 to 700 healthy bone marrow donors. At the time of sampling, every cohort member was nominally healthy, though immune exposures that went unrecorded were likely present. The donor tested CMV seronegative and was one of the 352 seronegative cohort members. Each donor provided a peripheral blood sample, and peripheral blood mononuclear cells were used for TCR beta sequencing. The Qiagen DNeasy Blood Extraction Kit was used to extract genomic DNA from the blood cell samples. Note on this clone: Its antigen target is currently unknown. No clone much larger than this one lies a single base away; base qualities are absent.

Library generation was performed with the immunoSEQ multiplex PCR assay. A mixture of 60 forward primers for TCR Vbeta segments and 13 reverse primers for TCR Jbeta segments was used in the multiplex PCR. A multiplex PCR assay on genomic DNA amplified the CDR3 region of rearranged TCR beta genes. On the Illumina HiSeq System, the amplified TCR beta libraries were sequenced as 87-base-pair reads. The authors' pipeline ran thus. Across the 670 or so repertoires, a later analysis counted 60 million to 90 million unique TCR beta chains, some 11 million of which were shared by at least two donors. A nearest-neighbor algorithm error-corrected the raw reads and collapsed the reads into unique sequences, merging closely related sequences to remove PCR and sequencing errors. Alignment of CDR3 sequences to IMGT reference sequences was used to assign V, D and J gene segments. For a sequence to be retained, at least a six-nucleotide match to both a V gene segment and a J gene segment was required. A rearrangement counted as productive if the CDR3 had no stop codons and remained in frame with V and J, and every other rearrangement counted as non-productive. CDR3 was defined by IMGT convention, running from the second conserved V-encoded cysteine to the conserved J-encoded phenylalanine. In an earlier analysis of 500 to 650 of the donors, sequences lacking an unambiguous match to a single V gene segment were excluded. An earlier analysis of roughly 590 of the donors called V segments functional above 56.7% productive rearrangements and segregating when the between-donor standard deviation exceeded 5%. To diagnose cytomegalovirus status from the catalog of TCR beta chain sequences, a statistical classification framework was built. In a later analysis, V and J genes were assigned by comparing TCR nucleotide sequences against IMGT/GENE-DB human TR gene sequences. The TCRdist pipeline was used in a later analysis to assign CDR3 sequences and most-parsimonious VDJ recombination scenarios. In a later analysis, each TCR beta chain was defined by its CDR3 amino acid sequence together with its V-gene family, and reads lacking a unique V-gene family were excluded. To address suspected cross-contamination and a sequencing artifact, a later analysis removed 592 highly shared, low-generation-probability nucleotide sequences. In a later analysis, a clonal expansion index was calculated for each public chain from normalized within-repertoire ranks of inferred template counts. A later analysis computed generation probabilities with a VDJ recombination model fitted to out-of-frame rearrangements, and checked the results against IGoR. A later analysis scored TCR-TCR, TCR-HLA and TCR-CMV co-occurrence with hypergeometric tests, applying a repertoire-size bias correction to TCR pairs. A later analysis estimated false discovery rates by permuting HLA or CMV assignments 20 times. In a later analysis, co-occurring TCRs were grouped using DBSCAN, and TCRdist sequence similarity was added for clustering within HLA-allele-positive subsets. Repertoires with fewer than 30,000 or more than 120,000 public chains were left out of co-occurrence clustering, as were five repertoires with anomalous nucleotide sharing. TCRdb retrieved this table from immuneACCESS and kept in-frame rearrangements only. Not all clones are present; in checked studies, unresolved V genes account for under half, and no reason is known for the remainder. Clone size and the V and J calls come from that table; the DNA yielded D and trimming. The sample has some 150,000 clones on record, around four fifths of them singletons. Of the sample, over 2% falls within the top ten clones.

The chain joins TRBV19 to TRBJ2-5; 7 central nucleotides agree with TRBD1. The sample was PBMCs. The source is a boy between 2 and 15 years old in good health and CMV-seronegative. The sequenced DNA: TGTGCCAGTAGTAGTTCGAGACAGGGTTTCGGGGAGACCCAGTACTTC. Protein translation: CASSSSRQGFGETQYF.